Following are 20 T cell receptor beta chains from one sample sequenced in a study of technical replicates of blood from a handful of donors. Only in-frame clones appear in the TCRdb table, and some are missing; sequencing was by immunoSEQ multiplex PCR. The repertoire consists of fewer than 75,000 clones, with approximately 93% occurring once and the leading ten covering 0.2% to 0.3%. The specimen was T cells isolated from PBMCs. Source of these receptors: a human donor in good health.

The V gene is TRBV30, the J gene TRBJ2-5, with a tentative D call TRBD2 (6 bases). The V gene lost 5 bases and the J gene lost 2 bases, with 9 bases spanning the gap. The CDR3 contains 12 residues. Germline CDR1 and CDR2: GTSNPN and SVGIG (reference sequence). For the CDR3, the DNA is TGTGCCTGGGCCGCGGGGCAAGAGACCCAGTACTTC. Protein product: CAWAAGQETQYF. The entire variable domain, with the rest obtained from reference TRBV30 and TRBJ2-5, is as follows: SQTIHQWPATLVQPVGSPLSLECTVEGTSNPNLYWYRQAAGRGLQLLFYSVGIGQISSEVPQNLSASRPQDRQFILSSKKLLLSDSGFYLCAWAAGQETQYFGPGTRLLVL.

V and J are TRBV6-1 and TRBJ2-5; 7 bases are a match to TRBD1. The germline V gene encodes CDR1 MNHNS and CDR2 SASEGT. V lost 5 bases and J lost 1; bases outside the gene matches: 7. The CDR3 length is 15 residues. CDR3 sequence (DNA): TGTGCCAGCAGTACCGGGACAGTGCTCCAAGAGACCCAGTACTTC. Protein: CASSTGTVLQETQYF.

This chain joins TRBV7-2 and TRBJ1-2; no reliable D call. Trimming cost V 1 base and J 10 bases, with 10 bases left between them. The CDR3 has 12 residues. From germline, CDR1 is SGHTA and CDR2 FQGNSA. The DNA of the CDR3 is TGTGCCAGCAGCTTAGGAACAGAGCTCTACACCTTC. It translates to CASSLGTELYTF.

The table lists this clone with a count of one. Here the CDR3 reads CASSYSPTGRREKLFF. The CDR3 coding sequence is TGTGCCAGCAGTTACTCGCCCACAGGCCGGCGTGAAAAACTGTTTTTT. This chain joins TRBV6-5 and TRBJ1-4; a weak D match, TRBD1 (5 bases). Trimming stripped 0 bases from V and 7 bases from J, with 15 bases between. Germline V gene data show CDR1 as MNHEY and CDR2 as SVGAGI. The CDR3 loop spans 16 amino acids.

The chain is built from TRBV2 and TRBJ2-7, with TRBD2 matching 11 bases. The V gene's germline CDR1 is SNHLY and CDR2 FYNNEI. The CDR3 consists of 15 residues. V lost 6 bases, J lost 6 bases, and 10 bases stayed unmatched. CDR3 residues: CASRAVAGGVSEQYF. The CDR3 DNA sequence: TGTGCCAGCAGAGCAGTAGCGGGGGGGGTCTCCGAGCAGTACTTC.

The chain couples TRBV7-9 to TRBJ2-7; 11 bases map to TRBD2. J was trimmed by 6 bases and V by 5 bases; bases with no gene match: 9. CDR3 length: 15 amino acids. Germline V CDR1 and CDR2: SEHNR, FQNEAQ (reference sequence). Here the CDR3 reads CASSTTGLAGGEQYF. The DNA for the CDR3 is TGTGCCAGCAGCACTACCGGCCTAGCGGGAGGCGAGCAGTACTTC.

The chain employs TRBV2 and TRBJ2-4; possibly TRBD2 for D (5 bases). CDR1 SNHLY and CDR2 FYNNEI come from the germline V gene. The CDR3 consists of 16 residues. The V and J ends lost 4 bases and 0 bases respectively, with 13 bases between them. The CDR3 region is CASSVGVPAAKNIQYF. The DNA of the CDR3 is TGTGCCAGCAGTGTCGGGGTCCCAGCAGCCAAAAACATTCAGTACTTC.

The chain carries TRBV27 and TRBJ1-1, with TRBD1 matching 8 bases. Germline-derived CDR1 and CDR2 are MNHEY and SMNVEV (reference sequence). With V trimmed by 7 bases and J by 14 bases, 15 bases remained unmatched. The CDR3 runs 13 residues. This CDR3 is CASNLGQGGEVFF. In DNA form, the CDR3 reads TGTGCCAGCAACCTCGGACAGGGTGGGGAAGTGTTCTTT.

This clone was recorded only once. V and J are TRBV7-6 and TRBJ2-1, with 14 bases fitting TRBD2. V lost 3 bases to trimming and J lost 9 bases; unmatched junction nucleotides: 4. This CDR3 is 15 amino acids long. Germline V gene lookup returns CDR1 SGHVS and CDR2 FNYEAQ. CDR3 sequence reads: CASSFPGTSGSEQFF. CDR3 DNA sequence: TGTGCCAGCAGCTTCCCCGGGACTAGCGGGAGTGAGCAGTTCTTC. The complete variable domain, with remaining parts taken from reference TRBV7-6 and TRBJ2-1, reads GAGVSQSPRYKVTKRGQDVALRCDPISGHVSLYWYRQALGQGPEFLTYFNYEAQQDKSGLPNDRFSAERPEGSISTLTIQRTEQRDSAMYRCASSFPGTSGSEQFFGPGTRLTVL.

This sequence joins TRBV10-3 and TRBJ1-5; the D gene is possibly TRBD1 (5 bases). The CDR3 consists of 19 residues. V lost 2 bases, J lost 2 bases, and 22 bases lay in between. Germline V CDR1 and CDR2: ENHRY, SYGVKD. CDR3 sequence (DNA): TGTGCCATCAGTGAGCCAGGTGGCGGGAGGGGTTATCGCAATCAGCCCCAGCATTTT. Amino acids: CAISEPGGGRGYRNQPQHF.

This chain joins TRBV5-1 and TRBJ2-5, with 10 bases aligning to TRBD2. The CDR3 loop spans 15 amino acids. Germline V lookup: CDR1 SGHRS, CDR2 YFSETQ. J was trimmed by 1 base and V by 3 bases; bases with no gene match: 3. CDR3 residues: CASSSSSGGQETQYF. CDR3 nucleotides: TGCGCCAGCAGCTCGTCTAGCGGGGGCCAAGAGACCCAGTACTTC.

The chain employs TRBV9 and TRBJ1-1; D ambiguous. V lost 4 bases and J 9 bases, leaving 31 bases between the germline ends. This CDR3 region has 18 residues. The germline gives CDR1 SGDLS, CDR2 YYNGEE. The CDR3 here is CASSPPLGGPPRGLKAFF. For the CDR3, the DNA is TGTGCCAGCAGCCCTCCCCTGGGCGGGCCACCTCGCGGCCTGAAAGCTTTCTTT.

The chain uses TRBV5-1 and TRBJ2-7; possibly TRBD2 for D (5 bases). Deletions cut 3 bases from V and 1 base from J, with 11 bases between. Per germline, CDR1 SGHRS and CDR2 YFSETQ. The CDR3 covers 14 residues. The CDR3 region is CASSSLGESYEQYF. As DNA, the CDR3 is TGCGCCAGCAGCTCCCTCGGGGAGTCCTACGAGCAGTACTTC. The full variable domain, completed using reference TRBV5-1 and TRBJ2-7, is KAGVTQTPRYLIKTRGQQVTLSCSPISGHRSVSWYQQTPGQGLQFLFEYFSETQRNKGNFPGRFSGRQFSNSRSEMNVSTLELGDSALYLCASSSLGESYEQYFGPGTRLTVT.

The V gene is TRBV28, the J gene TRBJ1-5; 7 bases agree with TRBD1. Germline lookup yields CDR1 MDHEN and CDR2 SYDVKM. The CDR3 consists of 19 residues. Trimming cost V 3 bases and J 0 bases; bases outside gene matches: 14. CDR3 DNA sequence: TGTGCCAGCAGTTTCCTCGGGACAGTGTCCTCCTATAGCAATCAGCCCCAGCATTTT. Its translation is CASSFLGTVSSYSNQPQHF.

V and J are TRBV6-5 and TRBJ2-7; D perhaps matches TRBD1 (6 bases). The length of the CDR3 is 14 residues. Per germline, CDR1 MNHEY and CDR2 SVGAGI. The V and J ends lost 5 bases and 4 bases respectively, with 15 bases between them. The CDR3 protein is CASSRPGERYEQYF. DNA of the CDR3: TGTGCCAGCAGTCGTCCAGGGGAAAGGTACGAGCAGTACTTC.

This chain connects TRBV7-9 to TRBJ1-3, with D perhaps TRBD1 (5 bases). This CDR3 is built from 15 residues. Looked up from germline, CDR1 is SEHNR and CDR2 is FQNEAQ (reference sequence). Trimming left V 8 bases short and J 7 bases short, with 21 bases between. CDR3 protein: CASQSSGAGPNTIYF. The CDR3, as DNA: TGTGCCAGCCAGTCAAGTGGAGCGGGACCGAACACCATATATTTT.

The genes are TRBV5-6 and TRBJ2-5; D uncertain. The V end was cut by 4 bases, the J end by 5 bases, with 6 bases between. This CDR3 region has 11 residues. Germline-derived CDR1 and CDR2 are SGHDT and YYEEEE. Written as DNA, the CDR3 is TGTGCCAGCAGCCTCGTGGAGACCCAGTACTTC. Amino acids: CASSLVETQYF. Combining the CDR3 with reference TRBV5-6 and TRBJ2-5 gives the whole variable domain DAGVTQSPTHLIKTRGQQVTLRCSPKSGHDTVSWYQQALGQGPQFIFQYYEEEERQRGNFPDRFSGHQFPNYSSELNVNALLLGDSALYLCASSLVETQYFGPGTRLLVL.

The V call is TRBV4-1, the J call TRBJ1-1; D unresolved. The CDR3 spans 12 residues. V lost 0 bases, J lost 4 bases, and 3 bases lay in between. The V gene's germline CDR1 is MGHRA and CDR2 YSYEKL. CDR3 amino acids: CASSQDITEAFF. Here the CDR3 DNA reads TGCGCCAGCAGCCAAGATATCACTGAAGCTTTCTTT.

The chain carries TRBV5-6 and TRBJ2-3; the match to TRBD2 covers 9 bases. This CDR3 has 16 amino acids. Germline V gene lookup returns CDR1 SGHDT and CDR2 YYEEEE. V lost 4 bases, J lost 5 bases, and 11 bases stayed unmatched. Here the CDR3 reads CASSPRGAGGQDTQYF. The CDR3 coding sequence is TGTGCCAGCAGCCCCCGAGGGGCGGGGGGGCAAGATACGCAGTATTTT.

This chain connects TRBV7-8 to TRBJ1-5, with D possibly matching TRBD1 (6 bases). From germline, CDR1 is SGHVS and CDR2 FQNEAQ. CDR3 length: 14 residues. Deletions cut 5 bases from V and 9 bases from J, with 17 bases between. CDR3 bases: TGTGCCAGCAGCACCCGGGGCCGAGGGGGGCCCCAGCATTTT. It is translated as CASSTRGRGGPQHF.